These T cell receptor beta chains were read from a single sample in a study of T cell responses to AZD1222 COVID-19 vaccine. Assay used: immunoSEQ multiplex PCR; TCRdb lists only in-frame clones, some missing. The sample consists of 140,000 or so clones, roughly 90% of them appearing once. The starting material was peripheral blood, obtained 28 days after the second AZD1222 dose. The receptor source for this set is an adult who received the AZD1222 COVID-19 vaccine. CDR3s include the opening cysteine and the closing phenylalanine or tryptophan. A D gene is named only where the DNA matches it firmly. Size values are once, few and many counts, or a class for expanded clones, and some rows have none.

j_call: TRBJ1-5; v_call: TRBV19; clone_size: NA; d_call: NA; cdr3_nt: TGTGCCAGTAAACGGGGAGGGGCTGTTCTTGGCAATCAGCCCCAGCATTTT; cdr3_aa: CASKRGGAVLGNQPQHF
j_call: TRBJ2-3; v_call: TRBV3-1/TRBV3-2; clone_size: NA; d_call: NA; cdr3_nt: TGTGCCAGCAGCCAAAGGGAGGTAAGGGGTACGCAGTATTTT; cdr3_aa: CASSQREVRGTQYF
j_call: TRBJ1-5; v_call: TRBV6-2/TRBV6-3; clone_size: NA; d_call: TRBD1; cdr3_nt: TGTGCCAGCAGTGGGGGACAGGGCAATCAGCCCCAGCATTTT; cdr3_aa: CASSGGQGNQPQHF
j_call: TRBJ1-1; v_call: TRBV6-5; clone_size: NA; d_call: NA; cdr3_nt: TGTGCCAGCAGTTACTCAAGGACAGCTATGAACACTGAAGCTTTCTTT; cdr3_aa: CASSYSRTAMNTEAFF
j_call: TRBJ2-1; v_call: TRBV24-1; clone_size: NA; d_call: NA; cdr3_nt: TGTGCCACCAGTGATTTGGAAGCTGATAATGAGCAGTTCTTC; cdr3_aa: CATSDLEADNEQFF
j_call: TRBJ2-7; v_call: TRBV11-2; clone_size: NA; d_call: NA; cdr3_nt: TGTGCCAGCAGCCCTCAGGGGGGGACCTACGAGCAGTACTTC; cdr3_aa: CASSPQGGTYEQYF
j_call: TRBJ2-7; v_call: TRBV5-1; clone_size: NA; d_call: TRBD1; cdr3_nt: TGCGCCAGCAGCTGGACAGGGGGTTCGTACGAGCAGTACTTC; cdr3_aa: CASSWTGGSYEQYF
j_call: TRBJ1-5; v_call: TRBV12-3/TRBV12-4; clone_size: NA; d_call: NA; cdr3_nt: TGTGCCAGCAGTTTTCAGAACAATCAGCCCCAGCATTTT; cdr3_aa: CASSFQNNQPQHF
j_call: TRBJ2-3; v_call: TRBV7-3; clone_size: once; d_call: NA; cdr3_nt: TGTGCCAGCAGCTGGGCAACCTCCGGCGCAGATACGCAGTATTTT; cdr3_aa: CASSWATSGADTQYF
j_call: TRBJ2-3; v_call: TRBV11-3; clone_size: NA; d_call: NA; cdr3_nt: TGTGCCAGCAGCCCAGAAAACACAGATACGCAGTATTTT; cdr3_aa: CASSPENTDTQYF
j_call: TRBJ2-3; v_call: TRBV7-9; clone_size: NA; d_call: NA; cdr3_nt: TGTGCCAGCAGCTATTATTCCGGTTCCCATCGCGATACGCAGTATTTT; cdr3_aa: CASSYYSGSHRDTQYF
j_call: TRBJ2-1; v_call: TRBV6-5; clone_size: NA; d_call: TRBD1; cdr3_nt: TGTGCCAGCAGTTACGGTCGTGGGACAGACAATGAGCAGTTCTTC; cdr3_aa: CASSYGRGTDNEQFF
j_call: TRBJ1-5; v_call: TRBV6-2/TRBV6-3; clone_size: few; d_call: NA; cdr3_nt: TGTGCCAGCAGTTACTCCGGGACTCTTATCCTTCTTAATCAGCCCCAGCATTTT; cdr3_aa: CASSYSGTLILLNQPQHF
j_call: TRBJ2-7; v_call: TRBV20-1; clone_size: NA; d_call: NA; cdr3_nt: TGCAGTGCTAGTTGGCCCGGATCCTACGAGCAGTACTTC; cdr3_aa: CSASWPGSYEQYF
j_call: TRBJ2-1; v_call: TRBV5-1; clone_size: NA; d_call: TRBD2; cdr3_nt: TGCGCCAGCAGCTTTAGCGGGAGGGCCTCCTACAATGAGCAGTTCTTC; cdr3_aa: CASSFSGRASYNEQFF
j_call: TRBJ1-5; v_call: TRBV6-2/TRBV6-3; clone_size: NA; d_call: NA; cdr3_nt: TGTGCCAGCACCCCATGGGCAGGGACTAGCAATCAGCCCCAGCATTTT; cdr3_aa: CASTPWAGTSNQPQHF
j_call: TRBJ1-3; v_call: TRBV29-1; clone_size: NA; d_call: NA; cdr3_nt: TGCAGCGTTGAAGAGGGGGTCGGGAGAGAATCTGGAAACACCATATATTTT; cdr3_aa: CSVEEGVGRESGNTIYF
j_call: TRBJ2-4; v_call: TRBV12-3/TRBV12-4; clone_size: NA; d_call: TRBD1; cdr3_nt: TGTGCCAGCAGCCCCACAGGGGCGAACATTCAGTACTTC; cdr3_aa: CASSPTGANIQYF
j_call: TRBJ2-7; v_call: TRBV12-3/TRBV12-4; clone_size: NA; d_call: NA; cdr3_nt: TGTGCCAGCAAATCCGGGACATACTACGAGCAGTACTTC; cdr3_aa: CASKSGTYYEQYF
j_call: TRBJ1-5; v_call: TRBV4-2; clone_size: once; d_call: NA; cdr3_nt: TGTGCCAGCAGCCAAGCACCGGGACAAAACAATCAGCCCCAGCATTTT; cdr3_aa: CASSQAPGQNNQPQHF
j_call: TRBJ1-2; v_call: TRBV7-9; clone_size: NA; d_call: TRBD1; cdr3_nt: TGTGCCAGCAGCCCTCGGACAGGCGACTTTAACTATGGCTACACCTTC; cdr3_aa: CASSPRTGDFNYGYTF
j_call: TRBJ2-2; v_call: TRBV4-1; clone_size: NA; d_call: TRBD2; cdr3_nt: TGCGCCAGCAGCCGGGGACTAGCGGGAGTAGGCGCCGGGGAGCTGTTTTTT; cdr3_aa: CASSRGLAGVGAGELFF
j_call: TRBJ2-1; v_call: TRBV27; clone_size: NA; d_call: NA; cdr3_nt: TGTGCCAGCAGCCTCCGGGGGACAAGTGAGCAGTTCTTC; cdr3_aa: CASSLRGTSEQFF
j_call: TRBJ1-1; v_call: TRBV18; clone_size: NA; d_call: NA; cdr3_nt: TGTGCCAGCTCACCACCGTCAGGGGCTGCAGCTTTCTTT; cdr3_aa: CASSPPSGAAAFF
j_call: TRBJ1-1; v_call: TRBV19; clone_size: NA; d_call: TRBD1; cdr3_nt: TGTGCCAGTAGTCCGGGACAGGGATCCACTGAAGCTTTCTTT; cdr3_aa: CASSPGQGSTEAFF
j_call: TRBJ1-2; v_call: TRBV4-2; clone_size: NA; d_call: NA; cdr3_nt: TGTGCCAGCAGCCAAGCGAACGGTGGCTACACCTTC; cdr3_aa: CASSQANGGYTF